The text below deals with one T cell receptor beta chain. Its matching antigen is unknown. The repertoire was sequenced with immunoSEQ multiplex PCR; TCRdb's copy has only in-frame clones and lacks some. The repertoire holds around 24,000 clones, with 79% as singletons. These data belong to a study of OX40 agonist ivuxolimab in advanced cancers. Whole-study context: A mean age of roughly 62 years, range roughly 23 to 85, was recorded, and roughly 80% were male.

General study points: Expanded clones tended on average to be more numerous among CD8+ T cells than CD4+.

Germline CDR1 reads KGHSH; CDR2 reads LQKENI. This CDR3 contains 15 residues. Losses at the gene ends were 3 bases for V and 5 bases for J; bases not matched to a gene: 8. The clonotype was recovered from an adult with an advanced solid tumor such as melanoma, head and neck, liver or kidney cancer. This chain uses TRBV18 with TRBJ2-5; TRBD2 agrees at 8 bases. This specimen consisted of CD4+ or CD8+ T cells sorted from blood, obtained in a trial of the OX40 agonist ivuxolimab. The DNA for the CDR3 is TGTGCCAGCTCACCTCGCGGGGGGCCCTGGGAGACCCAGTACTTC. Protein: CASSPRGGPWETQYF.